The rows below give T cell receptor beta chains drawn from one sample of a study of vaccination effects on CD4 cells after COVID-19. The protocol was immunoSEQ multiplex PCR, while the TCRdb copy is restricted to in-frame clones and leaves out a portion. The sample contains more than 20,000 clones, about four fifths of which appear only once. These receptors lack a known antigen. The starting material was CD4+ T cells from PBMCs cultured with a peptide pool, obtained before COVID-19 vaccination. These TCRs come from a human donor who had a prior SARS-CoV-2 infection. CDR3s include the opening cysteine and the closing phenylalanine or tryptophan. Each record gives: V gene, D gene, clone size, J gene, CDR3 protein, CDR3 DNA. D genes are given only for firm matches. Part of the rows lack a size; the others show once, few, many or a class for expanded clones.

TRBV5-1	NA	NA	TRBJ2-5	CASSLGGSDQETQYF	TGCGCCAGCAGCTTGGGGGGGTCGGACCAAGAGACCCAGTACTTC
TRBV7-6	NA	few	TRBJ1-3	CASSHNIGGSGNTIYF	TGTGCCAGCAGCCACAACATAGGCGGCTCTGGAAACACCATATATTTT
TRBV24-1	TRBD2	NA	TRBJ2-7	CATPAEPGSGGPSYEQYF	TGTGCCACCCCCGCGGAGCCCGGTAGCGGGGGGCCATCCTACGAGCAGTACTTC
TRBV18	NA	NA	TRBJ1-2	CASSPQRVVLTF	TGTGCCAGCTCACCACAGAGGGTAGTACTCACCTTC
TRBV6-5	TRBD2	medium-sized	TRBJ2-7	CASSPVAGLQYF	TGTGCCAGCAGTCCCGTAGCGGGATTGCAGTACTTC
TRBV7-9	TRBD1	NA	TRBJ2-2	CASSPRTGANTGELFF	TGTGCCAGCAGCCCCCGGACAGGCGCGAACACCGGGGAGCTGTTTTTT
TRBV5-8	TRBD1	NA	TRBJ1-2	CASSLGQGGYGYTF	TGTGCCAGCAGCCTCGGACAGGGAGGCTATGGCTACACCTTC
TRBV9	NA	NA	TRBJ2-1	CASSVYGSSSYNEQFF	TGTGCCAGCAGCGTGTATGGGTCTAGCTCCTACAATGAGCAGTTCTTC
TRBV19	TRBD2	NA	TRBJ2-5	CASSIVRGRETQYF	TGTGCCAGTAGTATAGTGCGGGGGAGGGAGACCCAGTACTTC
TRBV2	NA	NA	TRBJ2-3	CASSGLFDTQYF	TGTGCCAGCAGTGGACTTTTCGATACGCAGTATTTT
TRBV7-3	TRBD2	NA	TRBJ2-3	CASSLTQGSGRYTDTQYF	TGTGCCAGCAGCTTAACCCAGGGTAGCGGGAGATACACAGATACGCAGTATTTT
TRBV5-1	TRBD1	NA	TRBJ2-4	CASSPDGTGKNIQYF	TGCGCCAGCAGCCCCGACGGGACAGGGAAAAACATTCAGTACTTC
TRBV7-9	NA	few	TRBJ2-1	CASSSVGKDVFHEQFF	TGTGCCAGCAGCTCAGTGGGGAAAGACGTCTTCCATGAGCAGTTCTTC
TRBV18	TRBD2	once	TRBJ2-3	CASSPGSSGGTDTQYF	TGTGCCAGCTCACCGGGTTCAAGCGGGGGGACAGATACGCAGTATTTT
TRBV11-3	TRBD2	NA	TRBJ2-1	CASSASGSNEQFF	TGTGCCAGCAGCGCGAGCGGGAGCAATGAGCAGTTCTTC
TRBV2	TRBD1	few	TRBJ1-4	CASRQTGGSEKLFF	TGTGCCAGCAGGCAGACAGGGGGAAGTGAAAAACTGTTTTTT
TRBV4-1	NA	NA	TRBJ1-4	CASSQDWFGGGGLFF	TGCGCCAGCAGCCAAGATTGGTTCGGAGGGGGAGGACTGTTTTTT
TRBV2	TRBD1	NA	TRBJ1-4	CASNTDREANEKLFF	TGTGCCAGCAATACGGACAGGGAGGCTAATGAAAAACTGTTTTTT
TRBV4-2	NA	NA	TRBJ2-2	CASSPTSDSSGAGELFF	TGTGCCAGCAGCCCAACTTCCGATAGTTCGGGGGCCGGGGAGCTGTTTTTT
TRBV9	TRBD1	NA	TRBJ2-3	CASSARDRGSGLSTDTQYF	TGTGCCAGCAGCGCCCGAGACAGGGGGAGCGGGCTAAGCACAGATACGCAGTATTTT
TRBV3-1/TRBV3-2	NA	NA	TRBJ1-1	CASSQVGGSTEAFF	TGTGCCAGCAGCCAAGTCGGGGGGAGCACTGAAGCTTTCTTT
TRBV5-1	NA	NA	TRBJ2-1	CASSQQGSEAGEQFF	TGCGCCAGCAGCCAGCAGGGGTCAGAGGCCGGTGAGCAGTTCTTC
TRBV5-1	NA	NA	TRBJ2-5	CASSHGQPKETQYF	TGCGCCAGCAGCCACGGACAGCCAAAAGAGACCCAGTACTTC
TRBV18	TRBD1	NA	TRBJ2-3	CASSPQGAPGDTQYF	TGTGCCAGCTCACCACAGGGGGCGCCGGGAGATACGCAGTATTTT
TRBV20-1	NA	NA	TRBJ2-5	CSASHLRGGQETQYF	TGCAGTGCTAGTCACCTCAGGGGGGGGCAAGAGACCCAGTACTTC
TRBV7-3	NA	once	TRBJ1-1	CASSLYMNTEAFF	TGTGCCAGCAGCTTATACATGAACACTGAAGCTTTCTTT
TRBV9	NA	NA	TRBJ2-5	CASSVGVPGTQYF	TGTGCCAGCAGCGTAGGAGTGCCGGGGACCCAGTACTTC
TRBV5-4	NA	NA	TRBJ1-3	CASSQGTGRSGNTIYF	TGTGCCAGCAGCCAAGGGACCGGGCGTTCTGGAAACACCATATATTTT
TRBV12-3/TRBV12-4	NA	NA	TRBJ1-2	CASSLYREGGYTF	TGTGCCAGCAGTTTGTACCGGGAGGGTGGCTACACCTTC
TRBV5-6	NA	NA	TRBJ2-1	CASSLTGANLYNEQFF	TGTGCCAGCAGCTTGACGGGGGCTAATCTGTACAATGAGCAGTTCTTC
TRBV19	NA	NA	TRBJ1-2	CASSIGTEIYGYTF	TGTGCCAGTAGTATAGGGACGGAAATCTATGGCTACACCTTC
TRBV6-2/TRBV6-3	NA	once	TRBJ2-1	CASSPHDYSSYNEQFF	TGTGCCAGCAGCCCCCATGATTATAGCTCCTACAATGAGCAGTTCTTC
TRBV27	NA	NA	TRBJ2-2	CASRFSRNTGELFF	TGTGCCAGCAGATTTTCTAGGAACACCGGGGAGCTGTTTTTT
TRBV19	NA	NA	TRBJ1-4	CASKTGGTQNEKLFF	TGTGCCAGTAAAACGGGCGGGACCCAAAATGAAAAACTGTTTTTT
TRBV15	NA	few	TRBJ1-5	CATSSRQIGQPQHF	TGTGCCACCAGCAGTAGACAGATCGGTCAGCCCCAGCATTTT
TRBV6-5	NA	NA	TRBJ2-7	CASSRAPLNYEQYF	TGTGCCAGCAGTCGCGCACCCCTAAACTACGAGCAGTACTTC
TRBV11-3	NA	NA	TRBJ2-1	CASSLRGGNEQFF	TGTGCCAGCAGCTTAAGGGGCGGCAATGAGCAGTTCTTC
TRBV4-2	NA	NA	TRBJ1-1	CASSQAGFGSVNTEAFF	TGTGCCAGCAGCCAAGCGGGTTTTGGTTCTGTGAACACTGAAGCTTTCTTT
TRBV18	NA	NA	TRBJ2-7	CASSLGNTRYEQYF	TGTGCCAGCTCCCTCGGGAACACGAGATACGAGCAGTACTTC
TRBV6-1	NA	NA	TRBJ1-1	CASSEGGSSTEAFF	TGTGCCAGCAGTGAGGGCGGTTCGAGCACTGAAGCTTTCTTT
TRBV16	TRBD1	few	TRBJ2-1	CASSQLSRGLGNEQFF	TGTGCCAGCAGCCAATTATCCAGGGGGCTTGGCAATGAGCAGTTCTTC
TRBV7-8	TRBD1	NA	TRBJ1-1	CASSPRTGNTEAFF	TGTGCCAGCAGCCCAAGGACAGGGAACACTGAAGCTTTCTTT
TRBV3-1/TRBV3-2	NA	NA	TRBJ2-2	CASSHLGVGELFF	TGTGCCAGCAGCCACCTGGGGGTCGGGGAGCTGTTTTTT
TRBV7-2	TRBD1	NA	TRBJ1-2	CASSVTGEPNYGYTF	TGTGCCAGCAGCGTTACAGGGGAACCTAACTATGGCTACACCTTC
TRBV20-1	TRBD2	NA	TRBJ2-2	CSASRGLAGSGELFF	TGCAGTGCTAGTAGGGGACTAGCGGGATCCGGGGAGCTGTTTTTT
TRBV5-1	NA	NA	TRBJ2-7	CASSLGGYEQYF	TGCGCCAGCAGCTTGGGAGGCTACGAGCAGTACTTC
TRBV6-1	NA	NA	TRBJ1-1	CASSEATGNTEAFF	TGTGCCAGCAGTGAAGCGACAGGAAACACTGAAGCTTTCTTT
TRBV5-1	NA	NA	TRBJ2-3	CASSLDGTPDPDTQYF	TGCGCCAGCAGCTTGGACGGGACCCCGGACCCAGATACGCAGTATTTT
TRBV24-1	NA	NA	TRBJ1-5	CATSDTYSNQPQHF	TGTGCCACCAGTGACACTTATAGCAATCAGCCCCAGCATTTT
TRBV7-9	NA	NA	TRBJ2-5	CASSRTGGGETQYF	TGTGCCAGCAGCAGAACAGGGGGGGGAGAGACCCAGTACTTC
TRBV5-1	NA	NA	TRBJ2-6	CASSYESANVLTF	TGCGCCAGCAGCTACGAGTCGGCCAACGTCCTGACTTTC
TRBV7-3	NA	NA	TRBJ2-2	CASSDQANTGELFF	TGTGCCAGCAGCGACCAAGCGAACACCGGGGAGCTGTTTTTT
TRBV9	NA	few	TRBJ1-2	CASRNNGRDQGYTF	TGTGCCAGCAGAAATAACGGCAGGGATCAAGGCTACACCTTC